This entry concerns a single T cell receptor (beta chain). Profiling relied on immunoSEQ multiplex PCR, and the TCRdb table lists in-frame clones only, not all of them. The profile shows 200,000 to 250,000 clones, about 82% of them singletons. The source of the sample is a study of blood T cell repertoires in COVID-19. The trim removed 3 bases at V and 3 bases at J, leaving 7 bases unmatched. The CDR3 runs 16 residues. Germline V gene data show CDR1 as KGHSH and CDR2 as LQKENI. Those enrolled, adults aged 18 to 89 years, came from 25 or so US areas. The TCR originated in a woman aged 45-60 years who had recovered from COVID-19. The sample comprised PBMCs or T cells enriched from blood (not recorded which). V gene TRBV18 combines with J gene TRBJ1-3; 8 bases map to TRBD1. In DNA form, the CDR3 reads TGTGCCAGCTCACCCGCTGGGACAGGTAGTGGAAACACCATATATTTT. Its translation is CASSPAGTGSGNTIYF.